This TCR beta chain was sequenced during a study of CXCR3-negative and CXCR3-positive naive CD8 T cells. General study results and limits: Naive cells used TRBV-TRBJ genes in much the same way whether CXCR3-negative or CXCR3-positive; memory cells did not. Fresh PBMCs were used in most assays, and CXCR3 expression partially decreased after cryopreservation.

Comments on this clonotype: Its target is unknown.

Triplicate roughly 320,000-cell sorts were made of each CD8+ T cell subset. The length of the CDR3 is 11 residues. From germline, CDR1 is SNHLY and CDR2 FYNNEI. All TRB cDNA libraries came from 5' RACE performed with UMI labels. TCRdb reprocessed the 5' RACE reads; each CDR3 protein has one entry and no DNA is given. The listing contains 55,000 to 70,000 distinct CDR3 sequences. The material sequenced was memory CD8+ T cells from blood. V usage is TRBV2 and J usage is TRBJ2-5. The clonotype comes from a human donor in good health. Some clones in this sample may be carry-over from other donors' samples. The CDR3 loop reads CASSESETQYF.